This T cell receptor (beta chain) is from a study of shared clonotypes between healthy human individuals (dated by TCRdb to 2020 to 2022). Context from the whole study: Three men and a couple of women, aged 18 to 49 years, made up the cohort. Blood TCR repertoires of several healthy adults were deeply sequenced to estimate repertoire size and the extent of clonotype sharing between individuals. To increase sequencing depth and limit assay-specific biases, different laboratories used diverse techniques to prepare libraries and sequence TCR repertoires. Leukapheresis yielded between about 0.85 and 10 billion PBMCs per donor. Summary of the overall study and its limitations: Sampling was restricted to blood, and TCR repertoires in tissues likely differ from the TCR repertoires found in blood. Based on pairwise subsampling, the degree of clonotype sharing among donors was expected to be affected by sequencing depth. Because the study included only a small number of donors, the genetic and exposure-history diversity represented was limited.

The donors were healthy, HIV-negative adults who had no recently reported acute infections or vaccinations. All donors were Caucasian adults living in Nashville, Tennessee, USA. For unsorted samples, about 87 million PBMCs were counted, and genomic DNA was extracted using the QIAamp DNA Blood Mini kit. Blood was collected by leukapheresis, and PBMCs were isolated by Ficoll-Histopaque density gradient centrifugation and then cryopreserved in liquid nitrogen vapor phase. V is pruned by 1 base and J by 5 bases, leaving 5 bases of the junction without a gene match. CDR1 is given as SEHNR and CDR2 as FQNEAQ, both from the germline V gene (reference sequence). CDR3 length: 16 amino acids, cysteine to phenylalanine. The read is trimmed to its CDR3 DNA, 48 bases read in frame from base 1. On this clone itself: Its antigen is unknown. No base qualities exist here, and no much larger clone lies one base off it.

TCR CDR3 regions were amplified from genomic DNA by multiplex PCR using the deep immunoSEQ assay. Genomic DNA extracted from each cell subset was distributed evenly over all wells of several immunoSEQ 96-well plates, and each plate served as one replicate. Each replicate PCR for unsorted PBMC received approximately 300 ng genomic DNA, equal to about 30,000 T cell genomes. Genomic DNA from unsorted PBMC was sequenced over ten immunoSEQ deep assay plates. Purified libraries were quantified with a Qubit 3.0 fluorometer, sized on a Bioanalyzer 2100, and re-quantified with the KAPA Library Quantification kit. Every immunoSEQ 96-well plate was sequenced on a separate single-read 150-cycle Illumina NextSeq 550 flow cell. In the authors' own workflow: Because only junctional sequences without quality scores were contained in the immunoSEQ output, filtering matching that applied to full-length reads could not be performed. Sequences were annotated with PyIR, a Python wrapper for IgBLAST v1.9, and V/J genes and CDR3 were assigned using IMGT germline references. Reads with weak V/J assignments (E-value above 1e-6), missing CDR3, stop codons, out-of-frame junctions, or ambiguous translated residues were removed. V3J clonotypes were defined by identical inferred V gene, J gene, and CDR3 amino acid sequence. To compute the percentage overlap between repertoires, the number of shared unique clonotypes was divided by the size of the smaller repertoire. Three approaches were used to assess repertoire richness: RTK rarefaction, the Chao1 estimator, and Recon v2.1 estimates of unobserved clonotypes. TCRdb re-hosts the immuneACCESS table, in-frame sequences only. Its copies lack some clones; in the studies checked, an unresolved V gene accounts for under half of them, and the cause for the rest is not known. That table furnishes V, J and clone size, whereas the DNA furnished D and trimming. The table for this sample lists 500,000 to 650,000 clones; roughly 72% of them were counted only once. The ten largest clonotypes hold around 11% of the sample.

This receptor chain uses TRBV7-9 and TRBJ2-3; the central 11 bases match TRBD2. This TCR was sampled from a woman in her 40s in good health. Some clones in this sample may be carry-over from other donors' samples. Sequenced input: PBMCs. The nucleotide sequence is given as TGTGCCAGCAGCTTAGTACTAGCGGGAGTATTAGATACGCAGTATTTT. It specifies CASSLVLAGVLDTQYF.